What follows are 8 T cell receptor beta chains derived from one specimen sequenced in a study of CD8 T cells in ankylosing spondylitis. Study-wide points: A TCR beta motif made of under 10 highly homologous variants seemed typical of ankylosing spondylitis blood.

Each CDR3 protein is one row after TCRdb ran MiXCR on the 5' RACE reads. The sample has roughly 440,000 distinct CDR3 sequences; under 20% are singletons. These receptors lack a known antigen. Input material: blood, either unsorted or a sorted T cell fraction (not recorded which). All receptors come from a male donor with ankylosing spondylitis.

This clonotype appeared a few times. The chain is built from TRBV6-1 and TRBJ1-1, with D perhaps TRBD1 (6 bases). The CDR3 is 14 amino acids. Germline-derived CDR1 and CDR2 are MNHNS and SASEGT. V lost 7 bases and J lost 4, with 16 bases in between. DNA for the CDR3: TGTGCCAGCACCTTGGGACACCTGGGCACTGAAGCTTTCTTT. Its translation is CASTLGHLGTEAFF.

There are a few counts of this clonotype. The chain recombines TRBV20-1 with TRBJ2-7, with D hard to call. With 5 bases removed from V and 6 bases from J, the gap between germline ends came to 14 bases. The germline CDR1 and CDR2 sequences are DFQATT and SNEGSKA (reference sequence). The CDR3 length is 12 residues. This CDR3 is CSAGPQSAEQYF. DNA of the CDR3: TGCAGTGCTGGGCCACAGTCAGCCGAGCAGTACTTC.

The chain employs TRBV7-9 and TRBJ1-1; 10 nucleotides line up with TRBD1. The CDR3 totals 15 residues. Germline trimming cut 5 bases from V and 1 base from J; bases unmatched to any gene: 4. Germline V gives CDR1 SEHNR, CDR2 FQNEAQ (reference sequence). This CDR3 reads CASSDGTGENTEAFF. In DNA, the CDR3 is TGTGCCAGCAGCGACGGGACAGGGGAGAACACTGAAGCTTTCTTT.

This clonotype appeared many times. The chain joins TRBV5-6 to TRBJ2-7; D remains ambiguous. The CDR3 runs 11 residues. CDR1 and CDR2 from the germline V gene are SGHDT and YYEEEE. Trimming removed 4 bases at V and 3 bases at J, with 5 bases between. The CDR3 spells CASSANYEQYF. The CDR3 DNA follows: TGTGCCAGCAGCGCTAACTACGAGCAGTACTTC.

J is TRBJ2-7 and V is TRBV6-1; D is possibly TRBD1 (5 bases). The CDR3 contains 14 residues. V was cut by 6 bases and J by 0 bases, with 12 bases left in between. The germline V gene encodes CDR1 MNHNS and CDR2 SASEGT. CDR3 nucleotide sequence: TGTGCCAGCAGGGCCCAGGGCCTCTCCTACGAGCAGTACTTC. Its protein product is CASRAQGLSYEQYF.

In its sample, this clonotype was seen a few times. The genes are TRBV12-3 or TRBV12-4 and TRBJ2-1; 7 bases are shared with TRBD2. J lost 5 bases, V lost 3 bases, and 16 bases had no gene match. CDR3 size: 18 residues. The CDR3 nucleotides are TGTGCCAGCAGTTTGGCCACCTCGGCGGGAGCGCCGAACAATGAGCAGTTCTTC. Translation gives CASSLATSAGAPNNEQFF.

The chain links TRBV30 to TRBJ2-1, with 7 bases matching TRBD2. The J segment lost 9 bases and the V segment lost 2 bases, leaving 7 bases of the junction unmatched. Looked up from germline, CDR1 is GTSNPN and CDR2 is SVGIG (reference sequence). This CDR3 is 13 amino acids long. The CDR3 nucleotides are TGTGCCTGGAGTTCTAGCGGAGAGAGTGAGCAGTTCTTC. This translates into CAWSSSGESEQFF.

The chain has TRBV12-5 and TRBJ2-5; D is ambiguous. Germline V gives CDR1 LGHNT, CDR2 FRNRAP. V was shortened by 5 bases and J by 5 bases, with 12 bases between the two germline ends. The CDR3 spans 13 residues. The chain's CDR3 is CASGPGSFETQYF. The CDR3 DNA reads as TGTGCTAGTGGTCCTGGATCATTCGAGACCCAGTACTTC. Full variable domain (rest looked up from reference TRBV12-5 and TRBJ2-5): DARVTQTPRHKVTEMGQEVTMRCQPILGHNTVFWYRQTMMQGLELLAYFRNRAPLDDSGMPKDRFSAEMPDATLATLKIQPSEPRDSAVYFCASGPGSFETQYFGPGTRLLVL.